This is a list of T cell receptor beta chains from one sample in a study of T cell responses to AZD1222 COVID-19 vaccine. Method: immunoSEQ multiplex PCR; TCRdb's copy keeps in-frame clones and lacks some. The sample consists of about 72,000 clones, roughly nine tenths of them appearing once. Sequencing was performed on peripheral blood, taken 28 days after the second AZD1222 dose. These receptors were taken from an adult who received the AZD1222 COVID-19 vaccine. CDR3s include the opening cysteine and the closing phenylalanine or tryptophan. The D gene is left open where the match is weak. Some rows mark clone size as missing; the rest say once, few, many or name a class of expanded clone.

NA,TRBJ1-6,TRBV6-5,TRBD1,CASSRSGTGESPLHF,TGTGCCAGCTCCCGGTCCGGGACAGGGGAGTCACCCCTCCACTTT
NA,TRBJ1-1,TRBV11-3,NA,CASSLNSDTEAFF,TGTGCCAGCAGCTTAAATTCGGACACTGAAGCTTTCTTT
NA,TRBJ2-7,TRBV2,NA,CASSDFGDHEQYF,TGTGCCAGCAGTGACTTCGGCGACCACGAGCAGTACTTC
NA,TRBJ2-6,TRBV10-3,TRBD2,CAIGSSGRSGANVLTF,TGTGCCATCGGCTCTAGCGGGAGATCTGGGGCCAACGTCCTGACTTTC
once,TRBJ2-3,TRBV14,TRBD2,CASSSRSGSPAQYF,TGTGCCAGCAGCTCCCGTAGCGGGAGTCCAGCGCAGTATTTT
NA,TRBJ2-2,TRBV6-5,NA,CASRRRGNTGELFF,TGTGCCAGCAGACGTCGGGGGAACACCGGGGAGCTGTTTTTT
NA,TRBJ2-1,TRBV11-2,NA,CASSLDTGLYNEQFF,TGTGCCAGCAGCTTAGACACGGGACTTTACAATGAGCAGTTCTTC
NA,TRBJ2-7,TRBV29-1,TRBD1,CSVDKGTDTYEQYF,TGCAGCGTTGACAAAGGGACAGACACCTACGAGCAGTACTTC
NA,TRBJ2-3,TRBV11-1,NA,CASSLQGIDTQYF,TGTGCCAGCAGCTTACAAGGGATTGATACGCAGTATTTT
once,TRBJ2-1,TRBV7-6,NA,CASSSEGGSSYNEQFF,TGTGCCAGCAGTTCGGAGGGGGGGAGCTCCTACAATGAGCAGTTCTTC
NA,TRBJ1-1,TRBV6-2/TRBV6-3,NA,CASSPRQQLNTEAFF,TGTGCCAGCAGTCCCCGACAGCAATTGAACACTGAAGCTTTCTTT
NA,TRBJ1-4,TRBV5-1,NA,CASSSTPGPTLEKLFF,TGCGCCAGCTCATCCACACCCGGGCCCACCCTGGAAAAACTGTTTTTT
NA,TRBJ1-4,TRBV7-3,TRBD1,CASSPRDRGNEKLFF,TGTGCCAGCAGCCCTAGGGACAGGGGGAATGAAAAACTGTTTTTT
once,TRBJ1-2,TRBV3-1/TRBV3-2,TRBD1,CASSRGFQGAAGYTF,TGTGCCAGCAGCCGAGGGTTCCAGGGGGCGGCTGGCTACACCTTC
NA,TRBJ2-1,TRBV7-2,NA,CASSLGGLAQFF,TGTGCCAGCAGCTTAGGCGGGCTAGCTCAGTTCTTC